One and the same sample provided the 10 T cell receptor beta chains below, sequenced in a study of blood T cell repertoires in COVID-19. The table came from immunoSEQ multiplex PCR; TCRdb's copy has only in-frame clones and leaves some out. The data hold fewer than 200,000 clones, with 79% observed a single time. The sequencing input was peripheral blood. Every receptor here comes from a woman aged 55-70 years with COVID-19, enrolled during active disease.

This clone was detected only once. A junction boundary mismatches the germline segment, possibly from a read error. The V call is TRBV5-6, the J call TRBJ2-7, with 12 bases identical to TRBD2. The CDR3 runs 15 residues. Germline values: CDR1 SGHDT, CDR2 YYEEEE. In DNA, the CDR3 is TGTGCCAGCAGATTGGGACTAGCGGGCTCCTACGAGCAGTACTTC. Protein product: CASRLGLAGSYEQYF.

The CDR3 reads CASSQDGGSNQPQHF. CDR3 DNA: TGCGCCAGCAGCCAAGATGGGGGCAGCAATCAGCCCCAGCATTTT. This rearrangement joins TRBV4-1 to TRBJ1-5; possible D gene TRBD1, 6 bases. V was cut by 0 bases and J by 1 base, with 7 bases left in between. Germline loops: CDR1 MGHRA, CDR2 YSYEKL. This CDR3 contains 15 residues.

V is TRBV6-5 and J is TRBJ1-1, with 7 bases identical to TRBD1. Germline loops: CDR1 MNHEY, CDR2 SVGAGI. The CDR3 runs 13 residues. V lost 6 bases and J lost 5; bases outside the gene matches: 6. For the CDR3, the DNA is TGTGCCAGCAGCCTGGGACAGAGGACTGAAGCTTTCTTT. Protein sequence: CASSLGQRTEAFF.

The chain recombines TRBV28 with TRBJ1-2; D perhaps matches TRBD1 (5 bases). This CDR3 comprises 12 residues. The germline V gene encodes CDR1 MDHEN and CDR2 SYDVKM. The ends were cut back, 6 bases at V and 3 bases at J, with 8 bases in the middle. CDR3 in amino acids: CASRGPDYGYTF. CDR3 DNA sequence: TGTGCCAGCAGGGGGCCGGACTATGGCTACACCTTC.

This chain links TRBV6-5 with TRBJ2-5, with 10 bases matching TRBD2. After removal of 5 bases from V and 5 bases from J, the junction contained 5 bases not matched to a gene. Germline CDR1 and CDR2: MNHEY and SVGAGI. The CDR3 is made up of 14 amino acids. The CDR3 nucleotides are TGTGCCAGCAGTCCTCTAGCGGGAGAGGAGACCCAGTACTTC. Amino acids: CASSPLAGEETQYF.

In its sample, this clone was seen many times. This sequence joins TRBV5-1 and TRBJ2-2; D perhaps matches TRBD1 (5 bases). V gave up 0 bases and J gave up 3 bases, with 9 bases separating them. Germline CDR1 is SGHRS and CDR2 is YFSETQ. The CDR3 has 15 residues. The DNA for the CDR3 is TGCGCCAGCAGCTTGGAGGGGCTCTACACCGGGGAGCTGTTTTTT. Residues: CASSLEGLYTGELFF.

The V gene is TRBV19, the J gene TRBJ2-7, with 10 bases fitting TRBD1. V shed 4 bases and J 2 bases; nucleotides not matched to a gene: 5. CDR3 length: 15 amino acids. Germline loops: CDR1 LNHDA, CDR2 SQIVND (reference sequence). CDR3 sequence (DNA): TGTGCCAGTAGTAGGATCGGGACAGGGGCCTACGAGCAGTACTTC. Amino acids: CASSRIGTGAYEQYF.

This chain connects TRBV19 to TRBJ2-1; D unclear. V was trimmed by 0 bases and J by 5 bases, leaving 14 bases between them. This CDR3 contains 16 residues. The germline gives CDR1 LNHDA, CDR2 SQIVND (reference sequence). The CDR3 is CASSIDGSRLDNEQFF. DNA of the CDR3: TGTGCCAGTAGTATAGATGGCTCCAGGCTCGACAATGAGCAGTTCTTC.

The gene calls are TRBV10-3 and TRBJ2-7; D is perhaps TRBD1 (5 bases). The CDR3 is 15 amino acids. Germline-derived CDR1 and CDR2 are ENHRY and SYGVKD. The V and J ends lost 3 bases and 2 bases respectively, with 14 bases between them. The CDR3 DNA sequence: TGTGCCATCAGTGACCCCAGGGCTTCAACCTACGAGCAGTACTTC. Its translation: CAISDPRASTYEQYF.

This clone was counted only a few times. The CDR3 DNA is TGTGCCAGTAGTACCCATCTAGCGGCGGGCGCAGATACGCAGTATTTT. It is translated as CASSTHLAAGADTQYF. This chain joins TRBV19 and TRBJ2-3; 7 bases fit TRBD2. Germline loops: CDR1 LNHDA, CDR2 SQIVND (reference sequence). V was clipped by 4 bases and J by 4 bases; unmatched bases: 11. This CDR3 region has 16 residues. Filled out from reference TRBV19 and TRBJ2-3, the complete variable domain reads DGGITQSPKYLFRKEGQNVTLSCEQNLNHDAMYWYRQDPGQGLRLIYYSQIVNDFQKGDIAEGYSVSREKKESFPLTVTSAQKNPTAFYLCASSTHLAAGADTQYFGPGTRLTVL.